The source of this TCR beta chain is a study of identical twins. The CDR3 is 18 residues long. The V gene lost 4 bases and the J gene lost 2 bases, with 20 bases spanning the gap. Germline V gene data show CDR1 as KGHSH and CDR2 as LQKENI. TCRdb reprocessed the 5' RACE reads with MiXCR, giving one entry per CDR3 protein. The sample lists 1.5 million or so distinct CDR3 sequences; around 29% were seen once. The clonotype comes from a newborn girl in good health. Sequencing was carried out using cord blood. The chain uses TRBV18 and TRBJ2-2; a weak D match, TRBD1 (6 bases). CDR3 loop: CASSLRRGNARNTGELFF. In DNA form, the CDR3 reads TGTGCCAGCTCACTTCGAAGGGGGAACGCAAGAAACACCGGGGAGCTGTTTTTT.